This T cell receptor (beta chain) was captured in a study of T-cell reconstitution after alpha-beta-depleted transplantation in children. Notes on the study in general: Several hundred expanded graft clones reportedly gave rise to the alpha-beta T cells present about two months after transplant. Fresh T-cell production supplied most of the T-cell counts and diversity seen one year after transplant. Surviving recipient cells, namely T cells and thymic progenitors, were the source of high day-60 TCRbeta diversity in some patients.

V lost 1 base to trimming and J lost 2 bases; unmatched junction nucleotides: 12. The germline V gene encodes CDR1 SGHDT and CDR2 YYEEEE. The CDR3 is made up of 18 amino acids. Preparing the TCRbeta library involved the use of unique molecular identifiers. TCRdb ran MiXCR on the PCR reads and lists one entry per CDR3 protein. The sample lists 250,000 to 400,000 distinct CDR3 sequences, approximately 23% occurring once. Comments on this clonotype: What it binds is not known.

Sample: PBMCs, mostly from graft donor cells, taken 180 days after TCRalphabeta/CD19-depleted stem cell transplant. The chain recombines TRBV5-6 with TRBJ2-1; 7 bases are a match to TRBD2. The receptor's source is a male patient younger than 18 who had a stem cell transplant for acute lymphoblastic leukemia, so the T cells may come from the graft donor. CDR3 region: CASSLMGSHSGAYNEQFF. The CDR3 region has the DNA TGTGCCAGCAGCTTGATGGGGTCCCACAGCGGGGCCTACAATGAGCAGTTCTTC.